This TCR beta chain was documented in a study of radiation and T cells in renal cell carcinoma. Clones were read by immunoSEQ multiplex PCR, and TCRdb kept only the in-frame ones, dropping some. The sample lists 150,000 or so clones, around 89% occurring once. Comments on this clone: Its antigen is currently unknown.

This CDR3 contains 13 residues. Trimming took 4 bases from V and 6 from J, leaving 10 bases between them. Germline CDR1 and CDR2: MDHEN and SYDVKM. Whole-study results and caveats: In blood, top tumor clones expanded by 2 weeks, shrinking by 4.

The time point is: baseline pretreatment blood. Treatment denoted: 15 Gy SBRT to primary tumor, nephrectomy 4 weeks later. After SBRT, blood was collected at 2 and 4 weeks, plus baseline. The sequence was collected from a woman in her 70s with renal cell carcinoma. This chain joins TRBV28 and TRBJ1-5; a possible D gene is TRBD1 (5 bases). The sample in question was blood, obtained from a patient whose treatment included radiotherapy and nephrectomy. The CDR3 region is CASSSGSPQPQHF. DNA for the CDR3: TGTGCCAGCAGTTCAGGGAGTCCTCAGCCCCAGCATTTT.